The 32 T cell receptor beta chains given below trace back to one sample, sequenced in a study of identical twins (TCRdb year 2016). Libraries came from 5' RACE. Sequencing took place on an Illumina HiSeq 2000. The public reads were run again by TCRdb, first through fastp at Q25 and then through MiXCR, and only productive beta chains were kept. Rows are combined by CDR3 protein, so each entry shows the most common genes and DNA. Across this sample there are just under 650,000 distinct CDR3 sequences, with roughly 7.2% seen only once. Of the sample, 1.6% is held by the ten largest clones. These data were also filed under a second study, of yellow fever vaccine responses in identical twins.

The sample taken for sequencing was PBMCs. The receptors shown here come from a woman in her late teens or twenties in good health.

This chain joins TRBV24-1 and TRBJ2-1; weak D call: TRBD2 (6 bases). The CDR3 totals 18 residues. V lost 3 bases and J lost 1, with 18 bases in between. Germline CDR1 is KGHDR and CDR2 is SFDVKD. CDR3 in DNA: TGTGCCACCAGTGATATTGGGGTGACTGGGGGGTCCTACAATGAGCAGTTCTTC. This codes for CATSDIGVTGGSYNEQFF.

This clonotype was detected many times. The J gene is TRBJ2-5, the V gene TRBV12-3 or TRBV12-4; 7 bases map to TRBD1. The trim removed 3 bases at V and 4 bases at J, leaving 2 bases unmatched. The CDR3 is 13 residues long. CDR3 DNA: TGTGCCAGCAGTTTCACAGGGGTAGAGACCCAGTACTTC. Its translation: CASSFTGVETQYF.

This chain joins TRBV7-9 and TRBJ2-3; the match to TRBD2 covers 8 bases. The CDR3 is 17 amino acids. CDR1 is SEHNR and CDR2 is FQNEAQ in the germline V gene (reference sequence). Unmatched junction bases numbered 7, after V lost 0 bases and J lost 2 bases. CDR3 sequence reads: CASSLAGSGITTDTQYF. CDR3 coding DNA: TGTGCCAGCAGCTTAGCTGGTAGCGGGATTACCACAGATACGCAGTATTTT.

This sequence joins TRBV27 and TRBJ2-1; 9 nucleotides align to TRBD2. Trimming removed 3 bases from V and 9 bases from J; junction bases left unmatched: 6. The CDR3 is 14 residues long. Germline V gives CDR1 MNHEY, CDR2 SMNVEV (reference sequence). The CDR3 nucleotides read TGTGCCAGCAGTTTGCGGGAGGGCAAGACTGAGCAGTTCTTC. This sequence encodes CASSLREGKTEQFF.

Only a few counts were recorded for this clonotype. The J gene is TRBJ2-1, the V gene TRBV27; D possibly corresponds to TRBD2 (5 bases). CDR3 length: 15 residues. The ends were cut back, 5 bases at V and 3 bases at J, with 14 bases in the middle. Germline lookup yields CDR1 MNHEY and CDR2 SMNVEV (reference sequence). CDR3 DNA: TGTGCCAGCAGTCAAGCGGAAAACCTCTACAATGAGCAGTTCTTC. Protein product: CASSQAENLYNEQFF.

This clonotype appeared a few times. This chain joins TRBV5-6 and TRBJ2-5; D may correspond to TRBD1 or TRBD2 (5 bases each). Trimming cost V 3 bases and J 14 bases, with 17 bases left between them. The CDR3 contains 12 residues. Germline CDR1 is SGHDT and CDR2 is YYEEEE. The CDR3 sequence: CASSYGSGPPYF. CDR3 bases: TGTGCCAGCAGCTACGGTTCGGGACCCCCCTACTTC.

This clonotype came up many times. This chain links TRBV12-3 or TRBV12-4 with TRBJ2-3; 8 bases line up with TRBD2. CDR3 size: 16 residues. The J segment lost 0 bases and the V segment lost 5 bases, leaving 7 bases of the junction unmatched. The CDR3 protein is CASSPPGLGSTDTQYF. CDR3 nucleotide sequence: TGTGCCAGCAGTCCCCCGGGACTAGGGAGCACAGATACGCAGTATTTT.

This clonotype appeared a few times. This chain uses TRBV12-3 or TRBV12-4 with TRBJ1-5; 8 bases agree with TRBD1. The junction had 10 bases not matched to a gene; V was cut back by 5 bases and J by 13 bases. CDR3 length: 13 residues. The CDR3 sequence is CASSPGTGGAQHF. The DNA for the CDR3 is TGTGCCAGCAGTCCCGGGACAGGTGGCGCTCAGCATTTT.

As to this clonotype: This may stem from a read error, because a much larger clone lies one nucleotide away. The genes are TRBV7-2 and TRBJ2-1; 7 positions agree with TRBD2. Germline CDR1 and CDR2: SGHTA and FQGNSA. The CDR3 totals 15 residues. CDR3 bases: TGTGCCAGAAGCTATAGCGGGTTTATGGGGAATGAGCAGTTCTTC. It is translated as CARSYSGFMGNEQFF.

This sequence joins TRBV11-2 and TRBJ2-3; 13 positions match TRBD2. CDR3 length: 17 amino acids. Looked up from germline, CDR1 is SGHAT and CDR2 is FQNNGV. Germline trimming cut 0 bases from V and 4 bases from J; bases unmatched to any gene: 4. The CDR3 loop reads CASSLDRLAGGPDTQYF. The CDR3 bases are TGTGCCAGCAGCTTAGATCGACTAGCGGGAGGCCCAGATACGCAGTATTTT.

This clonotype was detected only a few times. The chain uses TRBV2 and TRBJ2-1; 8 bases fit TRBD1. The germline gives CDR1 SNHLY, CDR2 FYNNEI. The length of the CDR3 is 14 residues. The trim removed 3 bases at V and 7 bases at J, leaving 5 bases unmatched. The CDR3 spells CASSDTGGHNEQFF. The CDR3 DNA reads TGTGCCAGCAGTGACACAGGGGGACATAATGAGCAGTTCTTC.

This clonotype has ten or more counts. The DNA of the CDR3 is TGTGCCAGCAGCCAAGCTGGGGCCAACGTCCTGACTTTC. It translates to CASSQAGANVLTF. The chain links TRBV3-1 to TRBJ2-6; D is unclear. The CDR3 consists of 13 residues. With 1 base removed from V and 2 bases from J, the gap between germline ends came to 0 bases. In germline, CDR1 is LGHDT, CDR2 YNNKEL (reference sequence). The variable domain in full, with the rest retrieved from reference TRBV3-1 and TRBJ2-6, is DTAVSQTPKYLVTQMGNDKSIKCEQNLGHDTMYWYKQDSKKFLKIMFSYNNKELIINETVPNRFSPKSPDKAHLNLHINSLELGDSAVYFCASSQAGANVLTFGAGSRLTVL.

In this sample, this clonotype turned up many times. The CDR3 sequence: CASSQLLAGVETQYF. CDR3 sequence (DNA): TGCGCCAGCAGCCAACTACTAGCGGGGGTAGAGACCCAGTACTTC. The V gene is TRBV4-1, the J gene TRBJ2-5, with 11 bases identical to TRBD2. The length of the CDR3 is 15 residues. Germline V gene lookup returns CDR1 MGHRA and CDR2 YSYEKL. V was pared by 2 bases and J by 4 bases, with 3 bases of the junction left unmatched.

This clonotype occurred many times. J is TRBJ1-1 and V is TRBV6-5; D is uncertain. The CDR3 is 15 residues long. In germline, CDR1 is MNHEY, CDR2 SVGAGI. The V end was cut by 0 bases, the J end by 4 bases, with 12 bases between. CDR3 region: CASSYSLGFVTEAFF. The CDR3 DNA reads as TGTGCCAGCAGTTACTCGCTGGGGTTTGTCACTGAAGCTTTCTTT.

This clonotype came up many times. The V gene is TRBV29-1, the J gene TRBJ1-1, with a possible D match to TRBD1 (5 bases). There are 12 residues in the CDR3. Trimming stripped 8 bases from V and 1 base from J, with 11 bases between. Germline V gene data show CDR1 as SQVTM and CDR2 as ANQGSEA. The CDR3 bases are TGCAGCCCGGGGGTCCCGAACACTGAAGCTTTCTTT. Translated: CSPGVPNTEAFF.

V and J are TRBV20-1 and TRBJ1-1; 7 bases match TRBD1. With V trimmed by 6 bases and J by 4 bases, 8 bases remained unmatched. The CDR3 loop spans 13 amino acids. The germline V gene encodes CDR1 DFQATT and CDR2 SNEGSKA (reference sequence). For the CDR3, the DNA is TGCAGTGCGGGGGAGGGGGCCCTCACTGAAGCTTTCTTT. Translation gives CSAGEGALTEAFF.

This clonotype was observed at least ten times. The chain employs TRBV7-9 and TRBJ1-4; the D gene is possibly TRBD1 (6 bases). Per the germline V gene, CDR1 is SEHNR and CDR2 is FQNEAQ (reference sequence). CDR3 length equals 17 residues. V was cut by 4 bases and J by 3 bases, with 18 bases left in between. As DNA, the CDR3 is TGTGCCAGCAGCTCGGAACGGACAGTTGTGGCTAATGAAAAACTGTTTTTT. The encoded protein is CASSSERTVVANEKLFF.

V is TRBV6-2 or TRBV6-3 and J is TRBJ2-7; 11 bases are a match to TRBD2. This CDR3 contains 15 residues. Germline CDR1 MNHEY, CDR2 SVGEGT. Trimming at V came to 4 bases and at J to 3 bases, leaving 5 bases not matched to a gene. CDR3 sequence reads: CASSSLAGEFYEQYV. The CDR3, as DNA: TGTGCCAGCAGTTCACTAGCGGGGGAGTTCTACGAGCAGTACGTC.

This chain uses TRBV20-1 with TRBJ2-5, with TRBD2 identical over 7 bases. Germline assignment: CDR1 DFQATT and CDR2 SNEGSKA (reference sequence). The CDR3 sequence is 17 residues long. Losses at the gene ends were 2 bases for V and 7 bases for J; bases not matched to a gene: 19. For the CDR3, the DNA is TGCAGTGCTAGACGCCCGGTCCCCCTCCGGGAGGTGGTGACCCAGTACTTC. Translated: CSARRPVPLREVVTQYF.

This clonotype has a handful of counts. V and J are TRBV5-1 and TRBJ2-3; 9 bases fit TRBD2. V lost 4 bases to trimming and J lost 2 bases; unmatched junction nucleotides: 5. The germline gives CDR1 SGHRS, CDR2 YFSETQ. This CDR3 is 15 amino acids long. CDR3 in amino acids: CASSAPGLATDTQYF. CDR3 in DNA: TGCGCCAGCAGCGCCCCGGGACTAGCCACAGATACGCAGTATTTT.

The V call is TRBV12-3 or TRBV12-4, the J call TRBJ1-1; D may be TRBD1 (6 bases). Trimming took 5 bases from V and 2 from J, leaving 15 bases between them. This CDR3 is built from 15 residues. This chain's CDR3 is CASSPRPRGNTEAFF. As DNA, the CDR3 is TGTGCCAGCAGTCCACGACCCAGGGGCAACACTGAAGCTTTCTTT.

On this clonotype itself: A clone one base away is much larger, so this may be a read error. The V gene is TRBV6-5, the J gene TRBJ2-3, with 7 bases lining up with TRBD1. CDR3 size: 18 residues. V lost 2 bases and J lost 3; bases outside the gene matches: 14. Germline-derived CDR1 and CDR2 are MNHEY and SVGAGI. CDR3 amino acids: CASSYPSWARGPTDTQYF. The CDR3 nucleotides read TGTGCCAGCAGTTACCCCTCGTGGGCGAGGGGGCCTACAGATACGCAGTATTTT.

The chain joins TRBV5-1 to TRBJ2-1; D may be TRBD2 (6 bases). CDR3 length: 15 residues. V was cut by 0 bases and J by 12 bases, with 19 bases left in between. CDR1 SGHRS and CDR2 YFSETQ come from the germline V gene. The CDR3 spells CASSLGSLDISGQFF. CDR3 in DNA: TGCGCCAGCAGCTTGGGCTCCCTAGACATTAGCGGGCAGTTCTTC.

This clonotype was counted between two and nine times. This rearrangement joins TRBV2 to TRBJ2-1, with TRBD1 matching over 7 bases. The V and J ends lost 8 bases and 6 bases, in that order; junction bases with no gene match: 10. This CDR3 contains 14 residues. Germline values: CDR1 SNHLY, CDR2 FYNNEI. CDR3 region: CASGNRGSGNEQFF. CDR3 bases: TGTGCCAGCGGAAACAGGGGATCGGGCAATGAGCAGTTCTTC.

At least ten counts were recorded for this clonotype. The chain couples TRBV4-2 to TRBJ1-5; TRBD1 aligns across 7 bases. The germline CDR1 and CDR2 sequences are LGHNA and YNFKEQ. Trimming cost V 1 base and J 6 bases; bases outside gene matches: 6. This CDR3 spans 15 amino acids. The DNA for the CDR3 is TGTGCCAGCAGCCAAGGCACAGGGGATAGTCAGCCCCAGCATTTT. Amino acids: CASSQGTGDSQPQHF.

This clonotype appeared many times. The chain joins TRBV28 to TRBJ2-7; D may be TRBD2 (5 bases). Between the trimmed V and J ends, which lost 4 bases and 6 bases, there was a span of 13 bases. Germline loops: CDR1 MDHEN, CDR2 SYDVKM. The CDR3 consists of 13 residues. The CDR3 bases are TGTGCCAGCAGTTACGCAATGCGGGTCGAGCAGTACTTC. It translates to CASSYAMRVEQYF.

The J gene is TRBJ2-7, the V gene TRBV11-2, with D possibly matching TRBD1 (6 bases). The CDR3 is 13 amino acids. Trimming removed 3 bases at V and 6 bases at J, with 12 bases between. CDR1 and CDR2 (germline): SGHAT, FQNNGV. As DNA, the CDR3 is TGTGCCAGCAGCTTGACCTTGGACAGCGAGCAGTACGTC. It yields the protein CASSLTLDSEQYV.

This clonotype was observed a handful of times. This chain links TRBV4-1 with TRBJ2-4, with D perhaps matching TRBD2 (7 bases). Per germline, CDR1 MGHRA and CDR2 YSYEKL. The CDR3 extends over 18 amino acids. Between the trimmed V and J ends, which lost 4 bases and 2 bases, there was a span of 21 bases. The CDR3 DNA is TGCGCCAGCAGCCGATTGGGGGGGCTAGCGCCTACCAAAAACATTCAGTACTTC. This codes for CASSRLGGLAPTKNIQYF.

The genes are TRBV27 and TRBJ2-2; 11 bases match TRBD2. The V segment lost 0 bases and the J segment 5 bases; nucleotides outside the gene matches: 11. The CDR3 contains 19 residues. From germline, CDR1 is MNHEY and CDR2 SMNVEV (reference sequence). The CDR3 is CASSLSRFTSGSRTGELFF. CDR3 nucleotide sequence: TGTGCCAGCAGTTTATCGAGATTTACTAGCGGGAGCCGAACCGGGGAGCTGTTTTTT.

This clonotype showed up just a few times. The CDR3 sequence: CASRDRGARYEQYF. In nucleotides, the CDR3 is TGCGCCAGCAGAGACAGGGGGGCGAGGTACGAGCAGTACTTC. The chain is built from TRBV10-2 and TRBJ2-7; TRBD1 aligns across 9 bases. V shed 6 bases, J shed 4 bases, and the junction held 7 bases outside the gene matches. CDR1 is WSHSY and CDR2 is SAAADI in the germline V gene. The CDR3 has 14 residues.

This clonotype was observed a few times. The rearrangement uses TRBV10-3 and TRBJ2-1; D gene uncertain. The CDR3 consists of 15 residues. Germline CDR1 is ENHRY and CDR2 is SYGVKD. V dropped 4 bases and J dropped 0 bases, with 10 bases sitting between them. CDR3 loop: CAISAPSRSYNEQFF. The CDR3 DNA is TGTGCCATCAGTGCTCCGTCCCGCTCCTACAATGAGCAGTTCTTC.

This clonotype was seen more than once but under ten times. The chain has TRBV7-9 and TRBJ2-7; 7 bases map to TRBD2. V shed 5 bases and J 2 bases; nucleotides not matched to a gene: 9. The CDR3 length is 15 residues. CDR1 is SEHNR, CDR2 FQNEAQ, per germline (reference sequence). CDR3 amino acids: CASSPPSGATYEQYF. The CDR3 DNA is TGTGCCAGCAGCCCCCCCAGCGGGGCAACCTACGAGCAGTACTTC.